This T cell receptor beta chain comes out of a study of T-cell reconstitution after alpha-beta-depleted transplantation in children. The authors prepared the TCRbeta library with unique molecular identifiers. MiXCR was run by TCRdb on the PCR reads, yielding one entry per CDR3 protein. The data hold around 200,000 distinct CDR3 sequences, with under 9.5% observed a single time. Germline-derived CDR1 and CDR2 are DFQATT and SNEGSKA (reference sequence). The CDR3 contains 18 residues. V lost 3 bases, J lost 6 bases, and 17 bases stayed unmatched. The sequencing here drew on PBMCs from the stem cell graft donor, taken from the stem cell graft. The chain carries TRBV20-1 and TRBJ2-5; 12 nucleotides match TRBD2. The TCR comes from a human donor who donated a stem cell graft to a child with acute lymphoblastic leukemia. The CDR3 loop is CSASLMGLAGLSVKTQYF. The CDR3 coding sequence is TGCAGTGCTAGTCTCATGGGACTAGCGGGTTTGTCGGTAAAGACCCAGTACTTC.